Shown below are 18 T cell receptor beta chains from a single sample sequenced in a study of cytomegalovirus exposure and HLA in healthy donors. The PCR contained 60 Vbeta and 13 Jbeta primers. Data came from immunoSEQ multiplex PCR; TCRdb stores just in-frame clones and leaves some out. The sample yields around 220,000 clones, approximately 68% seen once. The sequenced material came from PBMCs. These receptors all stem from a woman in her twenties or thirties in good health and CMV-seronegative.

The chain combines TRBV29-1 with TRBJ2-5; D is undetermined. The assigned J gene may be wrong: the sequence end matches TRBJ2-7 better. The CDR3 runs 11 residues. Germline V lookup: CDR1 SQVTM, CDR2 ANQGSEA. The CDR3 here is CSVDLDYEQYF. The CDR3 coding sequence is TGCAGCGTTGACTTAGACTACGAGCAGTACTTC.

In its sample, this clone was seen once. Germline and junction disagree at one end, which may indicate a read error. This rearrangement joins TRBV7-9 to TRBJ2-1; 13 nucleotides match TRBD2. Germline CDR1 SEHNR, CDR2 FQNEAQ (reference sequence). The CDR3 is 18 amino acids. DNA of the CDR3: TGTTCCAGCAGCTCCGGGACTAGCGGGGCCTTAATTTACAATGAGCAGTTCTTC. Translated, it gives CSSSSGTSGALIYNEQFF.

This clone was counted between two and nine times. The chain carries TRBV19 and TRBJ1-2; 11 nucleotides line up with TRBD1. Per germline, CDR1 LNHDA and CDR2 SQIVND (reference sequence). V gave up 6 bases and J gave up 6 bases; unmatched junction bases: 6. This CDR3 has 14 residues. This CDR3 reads CASRTGQGADGYTF. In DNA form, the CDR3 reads TGTGCCAGTAGAACTGGACAGGGGGCTGATGGCTACACCTTC.

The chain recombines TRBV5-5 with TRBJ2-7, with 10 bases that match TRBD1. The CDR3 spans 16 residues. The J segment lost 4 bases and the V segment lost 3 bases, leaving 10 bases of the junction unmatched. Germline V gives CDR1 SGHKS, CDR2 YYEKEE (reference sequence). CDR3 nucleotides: TGTGCCAGCAGCTCACGACTAGGACAGGGGGTATACGAGCAGTACTTC. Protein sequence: CASSSRLGQGVYEQYF.

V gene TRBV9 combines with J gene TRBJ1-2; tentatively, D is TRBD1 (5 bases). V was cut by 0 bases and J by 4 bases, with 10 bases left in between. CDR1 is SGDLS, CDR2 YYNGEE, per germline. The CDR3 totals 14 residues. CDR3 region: CASSVADSSYGYTF. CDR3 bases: TGTGCCAGCAGCGTAGCAGACAGTTCCTATGGCTACACCTTC.

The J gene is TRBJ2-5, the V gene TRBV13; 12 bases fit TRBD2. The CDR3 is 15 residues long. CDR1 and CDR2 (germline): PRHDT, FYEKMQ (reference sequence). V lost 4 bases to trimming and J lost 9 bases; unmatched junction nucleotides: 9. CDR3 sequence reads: CASSWLAGGLRAQYF. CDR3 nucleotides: TGTGCCAGCAGCTGGCTAGCGGGAGGGCTCCGGGCCCAGTACTTC.

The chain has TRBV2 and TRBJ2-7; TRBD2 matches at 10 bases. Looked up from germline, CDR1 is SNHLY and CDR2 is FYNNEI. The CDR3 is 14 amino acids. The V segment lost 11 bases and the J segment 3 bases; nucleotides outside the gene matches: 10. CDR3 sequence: CASELAGLSYEQYF. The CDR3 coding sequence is TGTGCCTCCGAACTAGCGGGATTGAGCTACGAGCAGTACTTC.

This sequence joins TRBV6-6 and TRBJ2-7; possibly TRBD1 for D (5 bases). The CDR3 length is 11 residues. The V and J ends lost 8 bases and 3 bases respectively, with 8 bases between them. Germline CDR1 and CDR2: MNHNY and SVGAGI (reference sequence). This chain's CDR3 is CASRRDYEQYF. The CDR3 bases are TGTGCCAGCCGCAGGGACTACGAGCAGTACTTC.

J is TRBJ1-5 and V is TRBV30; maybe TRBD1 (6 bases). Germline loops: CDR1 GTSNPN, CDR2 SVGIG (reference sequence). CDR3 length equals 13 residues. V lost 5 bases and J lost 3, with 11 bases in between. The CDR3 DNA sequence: TGTGCCTGGGGCCGGGACACCAATCAGCCCCAGCATTTT. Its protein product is CAWGRDTNQPQHF.

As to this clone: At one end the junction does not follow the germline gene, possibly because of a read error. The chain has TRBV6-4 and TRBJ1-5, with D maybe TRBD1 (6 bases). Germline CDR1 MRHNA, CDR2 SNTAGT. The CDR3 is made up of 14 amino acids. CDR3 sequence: CASSYSQGSQPQHF. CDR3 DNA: TGTGCCAGCAGTTACTCGCAGGGGAGCCAGCCCCAGCATTTT.

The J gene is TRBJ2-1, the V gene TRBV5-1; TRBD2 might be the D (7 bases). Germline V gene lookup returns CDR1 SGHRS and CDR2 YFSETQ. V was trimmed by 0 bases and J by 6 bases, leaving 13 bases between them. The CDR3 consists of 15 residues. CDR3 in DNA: TGCGCCAGCAGCTTGGTAGGGGGGGCGGGCAATGAGCAGTTCTTC. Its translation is CASSLVGGAGNEQFF.

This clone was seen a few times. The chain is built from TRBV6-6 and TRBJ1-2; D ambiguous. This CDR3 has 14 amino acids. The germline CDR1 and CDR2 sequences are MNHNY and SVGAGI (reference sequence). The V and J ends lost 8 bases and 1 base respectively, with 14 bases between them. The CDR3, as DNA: TGTGCCAGCGCTTCAGAGTACTATAACTATGGCTACACCTTC. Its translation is CASASEYYNYGYTF.

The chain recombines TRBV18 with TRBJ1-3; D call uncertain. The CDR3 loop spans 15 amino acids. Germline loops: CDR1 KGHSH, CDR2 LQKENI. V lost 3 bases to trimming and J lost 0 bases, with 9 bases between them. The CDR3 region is CASSPPGRSGNTIYF. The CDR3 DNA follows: TGTGCCAGCTCACCGCCAGGCCGCTCTGGAAACACCATATATTTT.

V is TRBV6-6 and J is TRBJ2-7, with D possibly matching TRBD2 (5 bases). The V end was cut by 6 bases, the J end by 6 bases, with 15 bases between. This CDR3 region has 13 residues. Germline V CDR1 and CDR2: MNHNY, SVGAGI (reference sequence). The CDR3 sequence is CASSPTVGSEQYF. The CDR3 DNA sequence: TGTGCCAGCAGCCCCACGGTAGGGAGCGAGCAGTACTTC.

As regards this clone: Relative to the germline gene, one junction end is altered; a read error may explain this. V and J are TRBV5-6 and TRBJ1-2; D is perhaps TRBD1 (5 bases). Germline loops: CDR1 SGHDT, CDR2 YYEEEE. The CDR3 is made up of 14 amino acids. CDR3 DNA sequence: TGTGCCGGCAGCTTAGGCAGGGTCAACTATGGCTACACCTTC. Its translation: CAGSLGRVNYGYTF.

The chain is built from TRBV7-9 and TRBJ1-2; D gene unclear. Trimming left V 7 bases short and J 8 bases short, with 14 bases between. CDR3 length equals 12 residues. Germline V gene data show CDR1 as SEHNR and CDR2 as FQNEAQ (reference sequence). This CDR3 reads CASTNEAVGYTF. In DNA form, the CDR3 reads TGTGCCAGCACAAACGAGGCCGTGGGCTACACCTTC.

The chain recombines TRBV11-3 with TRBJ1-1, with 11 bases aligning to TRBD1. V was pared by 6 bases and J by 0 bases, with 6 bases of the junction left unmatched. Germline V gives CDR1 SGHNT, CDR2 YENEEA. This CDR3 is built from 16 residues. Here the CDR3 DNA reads TGTGCCAGCAGTTCAGGGACAGGGGGATTGAACACTGAAGCTTTCTTT. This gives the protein CASSSGTGGLNTEAFF.

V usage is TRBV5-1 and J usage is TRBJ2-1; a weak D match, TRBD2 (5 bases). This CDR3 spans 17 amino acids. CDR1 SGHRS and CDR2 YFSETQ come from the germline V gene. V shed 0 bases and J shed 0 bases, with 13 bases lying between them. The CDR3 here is CASSLGKAGSSYNEQFF. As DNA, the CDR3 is TGCGCCAGCAGCTTGGGTAAGGCGGGTAGCTCCTACAATGAGCAGTTCTTC.